Reported below is one T cell receptor (beta chain). The target antigen is unknown. This CDR3 is 15 amino acids long. Germline CDR1 MNHEY, CDR2 SMNVEV (reference sequence). Trimming cost V 4 bases and J 0 bases, with 9 bases left between them. The sample is drawn from a study of T cells in Graves' hyperthyroidism and ophthalmopathy. Whole-study results and caveats: Researchers report that a 13 V-J model separated ophthalmopathy from stable hyperthyroidism.

The CDR3 regions of TCR beta were amplified from RNA transcripts. The HTBI set primed first-round TCR CDR3 RT-PCR. One entry per CDR3 protein, called by TCRdb with MiXCR from the multiplex PCR reads. Of approximately 600,000 distinct CDR3 sequences in the sample, less than 25% were seen once. The TCR originated in a man aged 30-40 years with Graves' ophthalmopathy. The chain combines TRBV27 with TRBJ1-4; D remains ambiguous. The source material was blood. The CDR3, as DNA: TGTGCCAGCAGTTCCGAGGGAGCAACTAATGAAAAACTGTTTTTT. Residues: CASSSEGATNEKLFF.